This T cell receptor beta chain derives from a study of breast tumors, draining lymph nodes, adjacent tissues. This clonotype was seen ten or more times. The antigen remains undetermined. From the multiplex PCR reads, TCRdb called clonotypes with MiXCR, one entry per CDR3 protein. This table holds some 120,000 distinct CDR3 sequences, approximately 21% found once. Study-wide findings and caveats: Most tumor T cells seemingly derive from lymph node, then expand in tumor. Data only fit, rather than demonstrated, lymph node origin of most tumor T cells. Compared with lymph nodes, tumors were less diverse; compared with nontumor tissue, more.

The lymph nodes were axillary draining lymph nodes from breast cancer patients. CDR3 size: 13 residues. CDR1 MRHNA and CDR2 SNTAGT come from the germline V gene. V was pared by 2 bases and J by 6 bases, with 7 bases between. What was sequenced was axillary lymph node tissue. The genes are TRBV6-4 and TRBJ2-2; D remains ambiguous. The clonotype was recovered from a female donor with breast cancer. Some clones in this sample may be carry-over from other donors' samples. The CDR3 region is CASSDSYPGELFF. In DNA, the CDR3 is TGTGCCAGCAGTGACAGTTATCCCGGGGAGCTGTTTTTT.